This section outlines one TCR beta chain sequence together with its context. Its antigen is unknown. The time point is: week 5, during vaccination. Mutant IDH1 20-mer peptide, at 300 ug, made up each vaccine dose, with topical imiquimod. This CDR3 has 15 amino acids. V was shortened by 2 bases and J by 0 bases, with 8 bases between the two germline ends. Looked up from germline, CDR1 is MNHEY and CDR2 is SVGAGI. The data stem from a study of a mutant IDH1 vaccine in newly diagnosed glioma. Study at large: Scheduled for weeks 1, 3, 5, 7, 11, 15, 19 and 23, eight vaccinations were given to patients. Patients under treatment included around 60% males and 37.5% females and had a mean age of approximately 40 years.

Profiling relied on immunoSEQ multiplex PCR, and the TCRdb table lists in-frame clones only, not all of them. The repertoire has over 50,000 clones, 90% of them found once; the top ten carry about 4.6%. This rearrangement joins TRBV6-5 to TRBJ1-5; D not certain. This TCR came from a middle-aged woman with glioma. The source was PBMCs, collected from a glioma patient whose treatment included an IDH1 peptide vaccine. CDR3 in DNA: TGTGCCAGCAGTTACAGTTTTGCTAGCAATCAGCCCCAGCATTTT. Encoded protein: CASSYSFASNQPQHF.